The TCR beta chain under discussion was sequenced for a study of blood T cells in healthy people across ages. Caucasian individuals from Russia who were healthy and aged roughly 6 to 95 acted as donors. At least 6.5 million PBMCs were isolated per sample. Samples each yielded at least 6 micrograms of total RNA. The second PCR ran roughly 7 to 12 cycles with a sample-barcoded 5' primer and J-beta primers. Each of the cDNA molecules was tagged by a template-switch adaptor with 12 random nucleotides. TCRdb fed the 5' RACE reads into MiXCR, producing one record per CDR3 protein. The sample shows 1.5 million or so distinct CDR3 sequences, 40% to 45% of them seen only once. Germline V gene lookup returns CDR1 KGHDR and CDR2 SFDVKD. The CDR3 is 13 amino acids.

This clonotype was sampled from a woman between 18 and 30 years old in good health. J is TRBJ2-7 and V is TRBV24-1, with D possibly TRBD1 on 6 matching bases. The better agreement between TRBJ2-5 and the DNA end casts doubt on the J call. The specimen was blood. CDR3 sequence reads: CATSGPGVETQYF. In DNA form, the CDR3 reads TGTGCCACCAGTGGGCCAGGGGTCGAGACCCAGTACTTC.